The clone carrying this T cell receptor (beta chain) was counted ten times or more. Its antigen is not known. From the 5' RACE reads, TCRdb called clonotypes with MiXCR, one entry per CDR3 protein. Altogether 30,000 to 40,000 distinct CDR3 sequences are present, 11% being singletons, with the ten largest covering under 30%. This entry is derived from a study of T-cell memory formation after mild COVID-19. Study information: Largely, TCR clusters stayed within a single donor.

General study results and limits: Memory sampled before infection contained some responding clones, suggesting cross-reactive memory joined.

Germline CDR1 is SGHNT and CDR2 is YYREEE (reference sequence). This CDR3 has 15 residues. V dropped 7 bases and J dropped 3 bases, with 17 bases sitting between them. The receptor comes from a man in his late teens or twenties who had mild COVID-19 (a few samples of this study predate the infection). Cell type and time point are not known. The sequenced material came from PBMCs or a T cell subset sorted from them (not recorded which). The rearrangement uses TRBV5-4 and TRBJ2-1; TRBD1 or TRBD2 may be the D gene (5 bases each). The CDR3: CASQGPEGIYNEQFF. DNA of the CDR3: TGTGCCAGCCAGGGTCCAGAGGGAATCTACAATGAGCAGTTCTTC.